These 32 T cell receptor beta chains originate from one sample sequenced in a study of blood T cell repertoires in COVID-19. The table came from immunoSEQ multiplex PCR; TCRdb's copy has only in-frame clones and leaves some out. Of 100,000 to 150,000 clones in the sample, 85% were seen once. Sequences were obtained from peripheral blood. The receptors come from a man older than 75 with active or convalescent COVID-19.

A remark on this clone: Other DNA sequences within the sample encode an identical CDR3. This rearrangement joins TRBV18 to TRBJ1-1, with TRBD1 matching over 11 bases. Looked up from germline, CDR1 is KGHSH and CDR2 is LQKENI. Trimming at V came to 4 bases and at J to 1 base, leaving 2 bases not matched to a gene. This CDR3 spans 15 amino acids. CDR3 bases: TGTGCCAGCTCACTAGGGACAGGGGGGAACACTGAAGCTTTCTTT. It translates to CASSLGTGGNTEAFF.

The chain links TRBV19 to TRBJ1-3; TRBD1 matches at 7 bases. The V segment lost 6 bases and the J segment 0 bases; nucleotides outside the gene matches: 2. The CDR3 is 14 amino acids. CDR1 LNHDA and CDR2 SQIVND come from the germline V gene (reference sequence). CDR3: CASRRQGSGNTIYF. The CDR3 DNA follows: TGTGCCAGTAGGAGACAGGGCTCTGGAAACACCATATATTTT.

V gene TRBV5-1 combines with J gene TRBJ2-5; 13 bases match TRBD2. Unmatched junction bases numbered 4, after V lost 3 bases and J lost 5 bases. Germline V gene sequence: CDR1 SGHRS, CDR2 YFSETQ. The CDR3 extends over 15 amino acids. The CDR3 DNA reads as TGCGCCAGCAGCTCTGGACTAGCGGGGGCGGAGACCCAGTACTTC. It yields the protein CASSSGLAGAETQYF.

CDR3 region: CASSEVEGGYTF. CDR3 coding DNA: TGTGCCAGCAGTGAAGTTGAGGGTGGCTACACCTTC. J is TRBJ1-2 and V is TRBV2; D gene unclear. This CDR3 has 12 residues. Trimming shortened V by 1 base and J by 7 bases, and 7 bases separated the two germline ends. CDR1 is SNHLY and CDR2 is FYNNEI in the germline V gene.

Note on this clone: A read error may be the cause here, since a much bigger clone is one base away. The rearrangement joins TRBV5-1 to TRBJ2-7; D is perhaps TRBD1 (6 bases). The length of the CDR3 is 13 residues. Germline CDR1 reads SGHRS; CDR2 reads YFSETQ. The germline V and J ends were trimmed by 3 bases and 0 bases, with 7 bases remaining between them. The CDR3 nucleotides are TGCGCCAGCAGCTCGGACAGCTCCTACGAGCAGTACTTC. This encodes CASSSDSSYEQYF.

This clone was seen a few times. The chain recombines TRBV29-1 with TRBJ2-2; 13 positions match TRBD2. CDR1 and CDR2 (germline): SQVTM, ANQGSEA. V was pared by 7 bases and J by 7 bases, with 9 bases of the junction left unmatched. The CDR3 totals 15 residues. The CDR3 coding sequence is TGCAGCGCCCAAACTAGCGGGAGGGCAAGCGGGGAGCTGTTTTTT. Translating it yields CSAQTSGRASGELFF.

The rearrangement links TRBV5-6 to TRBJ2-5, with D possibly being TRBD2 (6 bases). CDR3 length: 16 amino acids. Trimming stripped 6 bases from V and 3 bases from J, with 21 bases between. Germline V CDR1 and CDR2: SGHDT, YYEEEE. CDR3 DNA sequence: TGTGCCAGCACGTGGGTGGGGGGTCTGATCGAAGAGACCCAGTACTTC. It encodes CASTWVGGLIEETQYF.

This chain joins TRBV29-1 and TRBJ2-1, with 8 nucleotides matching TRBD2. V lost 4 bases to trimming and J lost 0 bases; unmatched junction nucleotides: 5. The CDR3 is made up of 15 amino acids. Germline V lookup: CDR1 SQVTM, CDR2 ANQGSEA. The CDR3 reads CSVGFGGGSYNEQFF. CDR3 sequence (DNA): TGCAGCGTTGGGTTCGGGGGGGGCTCCTACAATGAGCAGTTCTTC.

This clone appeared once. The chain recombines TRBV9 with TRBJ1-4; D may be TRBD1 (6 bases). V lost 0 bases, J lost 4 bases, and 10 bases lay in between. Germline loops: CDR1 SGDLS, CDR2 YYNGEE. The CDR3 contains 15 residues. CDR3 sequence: CASSVAEDSNEKLFF. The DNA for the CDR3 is TGTGCCAGCAGCGTAGCCGAGGACAGTAATGAAAAACTGTTTTTT.

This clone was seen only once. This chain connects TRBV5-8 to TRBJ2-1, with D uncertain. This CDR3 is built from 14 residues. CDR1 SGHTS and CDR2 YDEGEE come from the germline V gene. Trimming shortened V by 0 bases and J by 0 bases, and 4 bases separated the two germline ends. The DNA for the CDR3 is TGTGCCAGCAGCTTGGCAGGCTCCTACAATGAGCAGTTCTTC. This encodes CASSLAGSYNEQFF.

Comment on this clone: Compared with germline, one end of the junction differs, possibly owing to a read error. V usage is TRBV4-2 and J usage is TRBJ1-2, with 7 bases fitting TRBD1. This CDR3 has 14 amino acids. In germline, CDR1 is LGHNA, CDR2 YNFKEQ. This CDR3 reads CASSQDFRGSPLAF. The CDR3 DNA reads TGTGCCAGCAGCCAAGATTTCAGGGGGTCGCCTCTCGCCTTC.

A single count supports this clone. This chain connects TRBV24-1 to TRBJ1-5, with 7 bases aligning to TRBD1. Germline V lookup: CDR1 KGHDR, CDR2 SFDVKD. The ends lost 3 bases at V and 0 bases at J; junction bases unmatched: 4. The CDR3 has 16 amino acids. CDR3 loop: CATSDARQGSNQPQHF. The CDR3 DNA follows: TGTGCCACCAGTGATGCACGACAGGGTAGCAATCAGCCCCAGCATTTT.

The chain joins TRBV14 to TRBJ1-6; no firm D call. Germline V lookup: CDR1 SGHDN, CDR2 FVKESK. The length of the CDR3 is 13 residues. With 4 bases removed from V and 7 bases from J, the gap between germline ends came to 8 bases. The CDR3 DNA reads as TGTGCCAGCAGCCCCGCGAGAAATTCACCCCTCCACTTT. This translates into CASSPARNSPLHF.

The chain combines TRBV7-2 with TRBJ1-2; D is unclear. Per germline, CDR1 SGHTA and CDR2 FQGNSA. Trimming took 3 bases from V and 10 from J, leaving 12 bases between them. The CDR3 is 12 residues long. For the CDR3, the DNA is TGTGCCAGCAGCTTTACCCAGTCGTACTACACCTTC. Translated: CASSFTQSYYTF.

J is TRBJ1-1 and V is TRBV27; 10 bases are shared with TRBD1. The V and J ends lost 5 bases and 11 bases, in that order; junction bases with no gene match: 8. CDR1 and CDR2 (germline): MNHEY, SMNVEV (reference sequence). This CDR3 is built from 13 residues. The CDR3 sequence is CASSPTDRGRAFF. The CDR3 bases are TGTGCCAGCAGTCCGACCGACAGGGGGCGGGCTTTCTTT.

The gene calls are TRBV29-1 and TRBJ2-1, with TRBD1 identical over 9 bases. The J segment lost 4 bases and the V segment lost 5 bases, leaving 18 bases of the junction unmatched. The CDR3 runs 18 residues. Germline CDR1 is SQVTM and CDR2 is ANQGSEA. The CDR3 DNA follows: TGCAGCGTTAGGAGAACAGGGGGCTGGGCTAGCGGATACAATGAGCAGTTCTTC. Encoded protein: CSVRRTGGWASGYNEQFF.

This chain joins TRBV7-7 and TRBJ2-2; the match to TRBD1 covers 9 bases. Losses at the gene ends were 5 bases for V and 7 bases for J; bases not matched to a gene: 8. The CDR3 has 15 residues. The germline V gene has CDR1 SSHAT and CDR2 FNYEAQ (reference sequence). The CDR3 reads CASSPSQGAGGELFF. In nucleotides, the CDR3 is TGTGCCAGCAGCCCCTCACAGGGGGCGGGCGGGGAGCTGTTTTTT. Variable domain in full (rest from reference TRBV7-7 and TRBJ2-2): GAGVSQSPRYKVTKRGQDVTLRCDPISSHATLYWYQQALGQGPEFLTYFNYEAQPDKSGLPSDRFSAERPEGSISTLTIQRTEQRDSAMYRCASSPSQGAGGELFFGEGSRLTVL.

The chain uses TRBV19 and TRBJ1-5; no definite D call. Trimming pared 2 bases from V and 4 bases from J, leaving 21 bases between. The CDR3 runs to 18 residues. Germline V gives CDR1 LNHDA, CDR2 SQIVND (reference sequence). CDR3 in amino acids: CASSIRGKARLGNQPQHF. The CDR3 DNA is TGTGCCAGTAGTATACGGGGTAAAGCGCGTCTCGGAAATCAGCCCCAGCATTTT.

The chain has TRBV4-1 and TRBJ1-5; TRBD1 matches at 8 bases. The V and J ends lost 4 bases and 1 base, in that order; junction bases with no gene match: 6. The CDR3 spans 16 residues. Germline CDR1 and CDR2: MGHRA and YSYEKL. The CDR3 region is CASSPGQVGSNQPQHF. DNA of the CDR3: TGCGCCAGCAGCCCGGGACAGGTTGGGAGCAATCAGCCCCAGCATTTT.

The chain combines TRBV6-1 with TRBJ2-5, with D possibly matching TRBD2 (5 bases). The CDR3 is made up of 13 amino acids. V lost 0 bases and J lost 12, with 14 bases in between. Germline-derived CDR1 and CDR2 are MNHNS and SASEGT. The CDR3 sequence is CASSEALHLAKYF. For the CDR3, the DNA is TGTGCCAGCAGTGAAGCGCTTCACCTAGCAAAGTACTTC.

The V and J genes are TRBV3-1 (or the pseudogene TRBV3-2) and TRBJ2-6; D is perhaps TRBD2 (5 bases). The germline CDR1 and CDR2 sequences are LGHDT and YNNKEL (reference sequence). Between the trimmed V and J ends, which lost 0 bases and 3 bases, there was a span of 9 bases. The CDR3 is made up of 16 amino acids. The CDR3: CASSQDLGSGANVLTF. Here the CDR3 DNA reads TGTGCCAGCAGCCAAGATCTAGGGAGTGGGGCCAACGTCCTGACTTTC.

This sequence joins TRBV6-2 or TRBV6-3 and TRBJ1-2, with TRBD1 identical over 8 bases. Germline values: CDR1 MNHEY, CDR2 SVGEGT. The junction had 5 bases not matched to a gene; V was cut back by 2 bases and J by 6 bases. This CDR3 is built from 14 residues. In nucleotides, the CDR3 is TGTGCCAGCAGTTACCTGGGACAGGCGAATGGCTACACCTTC. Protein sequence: CASSYLGQANGYTF.

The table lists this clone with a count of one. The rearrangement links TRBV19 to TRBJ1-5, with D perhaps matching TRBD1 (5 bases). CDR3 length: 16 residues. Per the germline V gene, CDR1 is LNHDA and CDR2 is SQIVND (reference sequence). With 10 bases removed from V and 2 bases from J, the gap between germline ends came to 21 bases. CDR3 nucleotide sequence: TGTGCCACTACAGTCGGGGGTCCGGGCGGCAATCAGCCCCAGCATTTT. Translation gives CATTVGGPGGNQPQHF.

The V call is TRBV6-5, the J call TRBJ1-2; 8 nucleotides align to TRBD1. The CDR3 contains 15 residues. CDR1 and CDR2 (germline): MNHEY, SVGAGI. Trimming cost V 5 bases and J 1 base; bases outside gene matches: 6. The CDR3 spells CASSPDRGDNYGYTF. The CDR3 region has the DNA TGTGCCAGCAGTCCAGACAGGGGAGATAACTATGGCTACACCTTC.

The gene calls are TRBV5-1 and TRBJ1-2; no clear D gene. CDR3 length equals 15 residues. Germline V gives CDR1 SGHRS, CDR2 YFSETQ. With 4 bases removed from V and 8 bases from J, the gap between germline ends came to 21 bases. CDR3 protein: CASSPLGETRQGYTF. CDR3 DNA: TGCGCCAGCAGCCCCCTCGGGGAGACACGTCAAGGCTACACCTTC.

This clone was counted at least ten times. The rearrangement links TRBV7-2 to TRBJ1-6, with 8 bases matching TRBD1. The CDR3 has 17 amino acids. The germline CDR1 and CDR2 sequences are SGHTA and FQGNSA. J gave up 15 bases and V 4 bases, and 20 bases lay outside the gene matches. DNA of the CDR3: TGTGCCAGCAGCTATCTTCCACTCTGGACAGGGCGATCAAACCTCCACTTT. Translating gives CASSYLPLWTGRSNLHF. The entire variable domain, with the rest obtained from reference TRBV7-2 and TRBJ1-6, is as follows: GAGVSQSPSNKVTEKGKDVELRCDPISGHTALYWYRQSLGQGLEFLIYFQGNSAPDKSGLPSDRFSAERTGGSVSTLTIQRTQQEDSAVYLCASSYLPLWTGRSNLHFGNGTRLTVT.

In DNA, the CDR3 is TGTGCCAGCAGTTACTCCCGCCTGATGACAGGAGACGAGCAGTACTTC. Its protein product is CASSYSRLMTGDEQYF. The V gene is TRBV6-5, the J gene TRBJ2-7; possibly TRBD1 for D (6 bases). This CDR3 comprises 16 residues. CDR1 and CDR2 from the germline V gene are MNHEY and SVGAGI. The V gene lost 0 bases and the J gene lost 5 bases, with 17 bases spanning the gap.

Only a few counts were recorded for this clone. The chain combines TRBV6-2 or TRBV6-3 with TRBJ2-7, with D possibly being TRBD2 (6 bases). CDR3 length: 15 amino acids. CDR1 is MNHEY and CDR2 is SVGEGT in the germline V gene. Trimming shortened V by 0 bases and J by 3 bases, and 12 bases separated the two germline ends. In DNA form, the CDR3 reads TGTGCCAGCAGTTACTCGTTCGTTAGCGGCTACGAGCAGTACTTC. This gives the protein CASSYSFVSGYEQYF.

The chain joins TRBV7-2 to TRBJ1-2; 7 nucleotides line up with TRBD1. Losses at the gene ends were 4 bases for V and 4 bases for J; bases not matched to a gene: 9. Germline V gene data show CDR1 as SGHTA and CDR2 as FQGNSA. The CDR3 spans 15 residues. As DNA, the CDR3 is TGTGCCAGCAGCTCTAACCCGGGACAGCCCTATGGCTACACCTTC. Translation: CASSSNPGQPYGYTF.

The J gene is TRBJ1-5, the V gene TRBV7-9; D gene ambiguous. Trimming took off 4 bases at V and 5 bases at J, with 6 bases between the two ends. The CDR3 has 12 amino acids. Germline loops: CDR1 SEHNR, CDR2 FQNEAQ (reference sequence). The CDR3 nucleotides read TGTGCCAGCAGCTCCAGATATCAGCCCCAGCATTTT. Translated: CASSSRYQPQHF.

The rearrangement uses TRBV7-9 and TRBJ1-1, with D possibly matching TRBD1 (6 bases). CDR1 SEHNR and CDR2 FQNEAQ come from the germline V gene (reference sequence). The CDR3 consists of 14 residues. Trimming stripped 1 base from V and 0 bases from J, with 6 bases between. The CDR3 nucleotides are TGTGCCAGCAGCTTAGGGGGGCTGAACACTGAAGCTTTCTTT. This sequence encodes CASSLGGLNTEAFF. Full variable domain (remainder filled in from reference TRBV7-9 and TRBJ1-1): DTGVSQNPRHKITKRGQNVTFRCDPISEHNRLYWYRQTLGQGPEFLTYFQNEAQLEKSRLLSDRFSAERPKGSFSTLEIQRTEQGDSAMYLCASSLGGLNTEAFFGQGTRLTVV.

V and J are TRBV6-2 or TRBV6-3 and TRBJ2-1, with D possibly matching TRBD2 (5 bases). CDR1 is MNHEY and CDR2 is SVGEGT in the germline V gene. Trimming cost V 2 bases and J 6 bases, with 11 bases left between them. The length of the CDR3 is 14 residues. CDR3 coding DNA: TGTGCCAGCAGTTACGACGGGATCGGCAATGAGCAGTTCTTC. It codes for CASSYDGIGNEQFF.